Listed here is a single TCR beta chain. What it binds is unknown. Trimming left V 1 base short and J 4 bases short, with 8 bases between. Germline CDR1 SGHRS, CDR2 YFSETQ. The CDR3 is 14 residues long. The data belong to a study of shared clonotypes between healthy human individuals. Study in general: CD8 memory received one plate per donor, CD8 naive two, CD4 memory three and CD4 naive three.

Donors were Caucasian adults residing in Nashville, Tennessee, USA. On sorted subsets, replicate PCRs used about 180 ng DNA, or approximately 33,000 T cell genomes. Generated by immunoSEQ multiplex PCR, the TCRdb table keeps only in-frame clones and is missing some. Of about 1 million clones detected, about 75% appear once; the ten largest clones hold 1.4%. Study conclusions and caveats: Sequencing depth was predicted to influence how clonotypes are shared among donors.

The sequence derives from a man aged 18 to 29 in good health. The rearrangement joins TRBV5-1 to TRBJ2-2; no reliable D call. Material: memory CD4+ T cells sorted from blood. Stated subset: CD45RA-negative fraction. This chain's CDR3 is CASSLMLSTGELFF. CDR3 nucleotide sequence: TGCGCCAGCAGCTTGATGTTGAGCACCGGGGAGCTGTTTTTT.